This record covers a single TCR beta chain. The data originate from a study of blood T cell repertoires in COVID-19. The germline CDR1 and CDR2 sequences are SQVTM and ANQGSEA. Trimming took off 7 bases at V and 4 bases at J, with 23 bases between the two ends. This CDR3 is built from 15 residues. Per the study methods: Scientists estimated how many nucleated cells there were by amplifying reference gene primers. Profiling relied on immunoSEQ multiplex PCR, and the TCRdb table lists in-frame clones only, not all of them. V, J and clone size are taken as reported in that table, and D and trimming were inferred from the DNA itself. This table has just over 150,000 clones, 80% to 90% appearing once.

V is TRBV29-1 and J is TRBJ2-7; a possible D gene is TRBD2 (7 bases). Sequencing was done on a sample of peripheral blood. The clonotype comes from a woman between 40 and 55 years old with acute or convalescent COVID-19. The CDR3 loop is CSARGGDRRLYEQYF. The CDR3 region has the DNA TGCAGCGCCCGCGGGGGAGACAGGAGGTTGTACGAGCAGTACTTC.